Below are 9 T cell receptor beta chains sequenced from a single sample in a study of blood T cells in healthy people across ages. PCR was performed a second time for about 6 to 12 cycles using a sample-barcoded 5' primer and a J-beta primer mix. A single record per CDR3 protein comes from TCRdb applying MiXCR to the 5' RACE reads. The data contain roughly 800,000 distinct CDR3 sequences, roughly 50% of them singletons. Sequenced material: blood. All receptors derive from a man aged 25-45 years in good health.

The chain recombines TRBV3-1 with TRBJ2-7; D is undetermined. With 4 bases removed from V and 7 bases from J, the gap between germline ends came to 17 bases. In germline, CDR1 is LGHDT, CDR2 YNNKEL (reference sequence). This CDR3 spans 14 amino acids. DNA for the CDR3: TGTGCCAGCAGCCCCTCGGGTCCCGATAATGAGCAGTACTTC. This translates into CASSPSGPDNEQYF.

V and J are TRBV3-1 and TRBJ2-7; the D gene is possibly TRBD2 (5 bases). The CDR3 consists of 16 residues. Per germline, CDR1 LGHDT and CDR2 YNNKEL (reference sequence). Trimming took off 1 base at V and 3 bases at J, with 16 bases between the two ends. The CDR3 is CASSQGSGTAYYEQYF. The CDR3 DNA sequence: TGTGCCAGCAGCCAAGGGAGCGGAACAGCCTACTACGAGCAGTACTTC.

In its sample, this clonotype was seen a few times. A junction end diverges from the germline sequence, so it may reflect a read error. The V call is TRBV2, the J call TRBJ2-3; D call uncertain. CDR1 SNHLY and CDR2 FYNNEI come from the germline V gene. CDR3 length: 14 amino acids. The CDR3 region has the DNA TGTGCCACCAGTCGAGACGGAGAAGGAAATACGCAGTATTTT. Its protein is CATSRDGEGNTQYF.

Only a few counts were recorded for this clonotype. The CDR3 here is CSAGGRNTEAFF. CDR3 in DNA: TGCAGTGCTGGGGGCCGGAACACTGAAGCTTTCTTT. J is TRBJ1-1 and V is TRBV20-1; the D gene is possibly TRBD1 (6 bases). Trimming cost V 5 bases and J 1 base, with 8 bases left between them. Germline lookup yields CDR1 DFQATT and CDR2 SNEGSKA (reference sequence). The CDR3 has 12 residues.

Many counts were recorded for this clonotype. The chain combines TRBV29-1 with TRBJ1-4, with a tentative D call TRBD1 (5 bases). The CDR3 has 14 residues. Trimming took 4 bases from V and 7 from J, leaving 16 bases between them. The V gene's germline CDR1 is SQVTM and CDR2 ANQGSEA. Here the CDR3 reads CSVVSGVVGEKLFF. CDR3 DNA sequence: TGCAGCGTTGTCTCGGGGGTCGTTGGTGAAAAACTGTTTTTT. The full variable domain, with the rest looked up from reference TRBV29-1 and TRBJ1-4, is SAVISQKPSRDICQRGTSLTIQCQVDSQVTMMFWYRQQPGQSLTLIATANQGSEATYESGFVIDKFPISRPNLTFSTLTVSNMSPEDSSIYLCSVVSGVVGEKLFFGSGTQLSVL.

The chain joins TRBV6-2 or TRBV6-3 to TRBJ2-1, with TRBD2 identical over 13 bases. After removal of 4 bases from V and 9 bases from J, the junction contained 3 bases not matched to a gene. Germline V lookup: CDR1 MNHEY, CDR2 SVGEGT. CDR3 length: 14 residues. CDR3 residues: CASSWTSGSREQFF. CDR3 DNA sequence: TGTGCCAGCAGTTGGACTAGCGGGAGCCGTGAGCAGTTCTTC.

The table lists this clonotype with a few counts. The gene calls are TRBV10-3 and TRBJ2-5; the D call may be TRBD1 or TRBD2 (6 bases each). The germline V gene encodes CDR1 ENHRY and CDR2 SYGVKD. Trimming cost V 10 bases and J 2 bases, with 17 bases left between them. CDR3 size: 14 residues. The CDR3 nucleotides read TGTGCCACGGGGACAACCGGGACTCAAGAGACCCAGTACTTC. Translation: CATGTTGTQETQYF.

V and J are TRBV20-1 and TRBJ1-5; 7 bases are a match to TRBD1. Germline V gene lookup returns CDR1 DFQATT and CDR2 SNEGSKA (reference sequence). V was clipped by 3 bases and J by 1 base; unmatched bases: 3. The CDR3 length is 14 residues. The CDR3 DNA is TGCAGTGCTAGCCGACAGGGAAGCAATCAGCCCCAGCATTTT. Its translation is CSASRQGSNQPQHF.

V usage is TRBV12-5 and J usage is TRBJ2-1; 7 bases line up with TRBD1. This CDR3 comprises 15 residues. The germline V gene has CDR1 LGHNT and CDR2 FRNRAP. The J segment lost 6 bases and the V segment lost 1 base, leaving 6 bases of the junction unmatched. CDR3: CASGLGQGVGNEQFF. CDR3 nucleotides: TGTGCTAGTGGTTTGGGACAGGGAGTCGGCAATGAGCAGTTCTTC.